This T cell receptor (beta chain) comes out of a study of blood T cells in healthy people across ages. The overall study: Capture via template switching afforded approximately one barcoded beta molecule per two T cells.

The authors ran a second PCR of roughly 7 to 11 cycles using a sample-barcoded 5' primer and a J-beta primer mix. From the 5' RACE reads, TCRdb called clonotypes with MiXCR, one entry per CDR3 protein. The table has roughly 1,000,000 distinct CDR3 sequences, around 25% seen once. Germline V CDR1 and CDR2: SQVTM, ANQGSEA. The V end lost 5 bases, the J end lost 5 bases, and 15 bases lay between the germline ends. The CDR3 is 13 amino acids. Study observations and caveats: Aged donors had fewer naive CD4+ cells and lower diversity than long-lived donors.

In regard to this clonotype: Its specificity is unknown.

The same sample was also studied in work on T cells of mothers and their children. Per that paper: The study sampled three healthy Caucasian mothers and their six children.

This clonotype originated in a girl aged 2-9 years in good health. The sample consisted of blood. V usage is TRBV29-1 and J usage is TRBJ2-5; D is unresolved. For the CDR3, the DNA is TGCAGCGTTCAAACCTGGGCCCGGGAGACCCAGTACTTC. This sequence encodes CSVQTWARETQYF. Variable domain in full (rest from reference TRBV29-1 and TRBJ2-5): SAVISQKPSRDICQRGTSLTIQCQVDSQVTMMFWYRQQPGQSLTLIATANQGSEATYESGFVIDKFPISRPNLTFSTLTVSNMSPEDSSIYLCSVQTWARETQYFGPGTRLLVL.